This T cell receptor beta chain came from a study of shared clonotypes between healthy human individuals. Study-wide results and limits: Shared clonotypes: roughly 5% naive CD4, around 3.7% naive CD8, 2.3% memory CD4, about 0.4% memory CD8.

All donors were Caucasian adults living in Nashville, Tennessee. Splitting of CD4+ cells produced CD45RA+ naive and CD45RA-negative memory subsets. The CDR3 has 13 amino acids. CDR1 and CDR2 (germline): KGHSH, LQKENI. V was cut by 3 bases and J by 9 bases, with 12 bases left in between. Details on this clone: Its antigen is as yet unknown.

The assay was immunoSEQ multiplex PCR, and TCRdb's table has in-frame clones only and misses some. Here the sample spans 950,000 to 1,100,000 clones, 70% to 80% being singletons. Sequencing was carried out using memory CD4+ T cells from PBMCs. Subset defined: CD45RA-negative fraction. The sequence derives from a young man in good health. Some clones in this sample may be carry-over from other donors' samples. The chain combines TRBV18 with TRBJ2-4, with a possible D match to TRBD2 (5 bases). CDR3 region: CASSPDWAGIQYF. CDR3 sequence (DNA): TGTGCCAGCTCACCCGACTGGGCGGGCATTCAGTACTTC.